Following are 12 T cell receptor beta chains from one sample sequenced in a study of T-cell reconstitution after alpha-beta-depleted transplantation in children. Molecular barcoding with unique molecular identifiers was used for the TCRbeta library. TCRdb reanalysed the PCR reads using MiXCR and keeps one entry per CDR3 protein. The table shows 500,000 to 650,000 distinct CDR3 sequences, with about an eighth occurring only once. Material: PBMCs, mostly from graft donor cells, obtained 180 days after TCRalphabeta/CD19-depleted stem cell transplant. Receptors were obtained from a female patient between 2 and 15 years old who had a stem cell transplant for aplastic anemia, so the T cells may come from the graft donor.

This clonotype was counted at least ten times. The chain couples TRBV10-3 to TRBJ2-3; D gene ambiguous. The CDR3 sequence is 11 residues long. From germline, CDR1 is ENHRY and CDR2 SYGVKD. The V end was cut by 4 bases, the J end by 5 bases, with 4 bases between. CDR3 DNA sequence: TGTGCCATCAGTGCCATAGATACGCAGTATTTT. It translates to CAISAIDTQYF.

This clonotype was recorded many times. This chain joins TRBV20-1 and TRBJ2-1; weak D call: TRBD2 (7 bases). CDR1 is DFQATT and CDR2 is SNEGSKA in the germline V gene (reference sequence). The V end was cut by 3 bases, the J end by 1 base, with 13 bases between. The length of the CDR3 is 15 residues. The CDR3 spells CSASPGGTSYNEQFF. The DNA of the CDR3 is TGCAGTGCTAGCCCCGGGGGGACATCCTACAATGAGCAGTTCTTC.

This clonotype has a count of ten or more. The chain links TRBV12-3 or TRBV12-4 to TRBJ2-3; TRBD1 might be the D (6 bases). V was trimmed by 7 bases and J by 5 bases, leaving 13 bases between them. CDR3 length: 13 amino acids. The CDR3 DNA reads TGTGCCAGCACCGACTCAGGGGTAGATACGCAGTATTTT. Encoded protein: CASTDSGVDTQYF.

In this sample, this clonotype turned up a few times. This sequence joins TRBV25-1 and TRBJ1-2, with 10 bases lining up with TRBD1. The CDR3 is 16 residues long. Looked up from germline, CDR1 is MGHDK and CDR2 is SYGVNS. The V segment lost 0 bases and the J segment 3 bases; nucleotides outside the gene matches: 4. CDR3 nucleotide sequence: TGTGCCAGCAGTGAATATAAGACAGGGGGCTACTATGGCTACACCTTC. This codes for CASSEYKTGGYYGYTF.

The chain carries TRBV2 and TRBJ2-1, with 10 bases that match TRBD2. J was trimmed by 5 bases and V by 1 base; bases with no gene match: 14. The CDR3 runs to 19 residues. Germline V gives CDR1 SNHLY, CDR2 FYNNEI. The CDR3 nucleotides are TGTGCCAGCAGTGAAGGTCTGCGACTAACTAGCGGGGCCCACAATGAGCAGTTCTTC. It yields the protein CASSEGLRLTSGAHNEQFF.

DNA of the CDR3: TGCGCCAGCAGCTCCGCCGGGACACTGAACACTGAAGCTTTCTTT. It codes for CASSSAGTLNTEAFF. This chain uses TRBV5-1 with TRBJ1-1; tentative D call: TRBD1 (6 bases). The CDR3 sequence is 15 residues long. V was cut by 3 bases and J by 0 bases, with 12 bases left in between. Germline V gene lookup returns CDR1 SGHRS and CDR2 YFSETQ.

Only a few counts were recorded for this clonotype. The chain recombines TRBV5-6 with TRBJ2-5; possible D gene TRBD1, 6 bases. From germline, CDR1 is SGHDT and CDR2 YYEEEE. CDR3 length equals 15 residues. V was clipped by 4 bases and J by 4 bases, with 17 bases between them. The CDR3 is CASSQIDRRRETQYF. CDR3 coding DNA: TGTGCCAGCAGCCAAATCGACAGGAGGAGAGAGACCCAGTACTTC.

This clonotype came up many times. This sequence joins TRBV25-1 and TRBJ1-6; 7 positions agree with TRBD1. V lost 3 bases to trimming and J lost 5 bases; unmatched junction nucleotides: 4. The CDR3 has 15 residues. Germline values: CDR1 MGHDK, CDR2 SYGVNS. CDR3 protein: CASSDDRAHNSPLHF. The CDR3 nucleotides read TGTGCCAGCAGTGATGACAGGGCGCATAATTCACCCCTCCACTTT.

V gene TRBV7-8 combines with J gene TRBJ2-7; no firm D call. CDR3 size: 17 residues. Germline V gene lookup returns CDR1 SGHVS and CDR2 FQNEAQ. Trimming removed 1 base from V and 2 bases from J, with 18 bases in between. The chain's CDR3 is CASSLVVGRALPYEQYV. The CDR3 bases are TGTGCCAGCAGCTTAGTGGTCGGTAGGGCCCTACCCTACGAGCAGTACGTC.

The CDR3 region has the DNA TGTGCCAGCAGCCTGTCGACCGAAAAACTGTTTTTT. Protein product: CASSLSTEKLFF. The V gene is TRBV7-2, the J gene TRBJ1-4; D gene unclear. Trimming pared 5 bases from V and 8 bases from J, leaving 9 bases between. Germline V gene data show CDR1 as SGHTA and CDR2 as FQGNSA. This CDR3 is built from 12 residues.

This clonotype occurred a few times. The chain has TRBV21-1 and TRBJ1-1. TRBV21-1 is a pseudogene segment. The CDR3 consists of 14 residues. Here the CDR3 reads CASSKEEGNTEAFF. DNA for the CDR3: TGTGCCAGCAGCAAAGAGGAGGGAAACACTGAAGCTTTCTTT.

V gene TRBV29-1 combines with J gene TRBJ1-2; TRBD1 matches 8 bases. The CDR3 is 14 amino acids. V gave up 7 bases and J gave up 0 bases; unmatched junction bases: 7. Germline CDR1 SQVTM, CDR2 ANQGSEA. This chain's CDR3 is CSALAGGANYGYTF. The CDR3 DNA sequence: TGCAGCGCCCTGGCAGGGGGCGCTAACTATGGCTACACCTTC.